This note documents a single TCR beta chain sequence. The target antigen is unknown. This entry is derived from a study of cytomegalovirus exposure and HLA in healthy donors. Those who donated were healthy bone marrow donors. This PCR relied on a set of 60 Vbeta primers and 13 Jbeta primers. Clones were read by immunoSEQ multiplex PCR, and TCRdb kept only the in-frame ones, dropping some. This sample has about 88,000 clones; roughly 63% occur once, and the top ten carry approximately 2.9%. Whole-study findings and limits: There were reportedly fewer N-insertions in an Asian-associated ancestry cluster than the roughly 680-donor mean, in a later analysis. Presence/absence analysis assumed near-uniform sequencing depth across donors.

V was cut by 0 bases and J by 0 bases, with 8 bases left in between. The CDR3 has 14 amino acids. Germline V lookup: CDR1 GTSNPN, CDR2 SVGIG (reference sequence). This sequence originates from a man in his fifties or sixties in good health and CMV-seronegative. The J gene is TRBJ1-2, the V gene TRBV30; no clear D gene. Sequences were obtained from PBMCs. This CDR3 is CAWSVSRTNYGYTF. DNA for the CDR3: TGTGCCTGGAGTGTCTCTAGAACTAACTATGGCTACACCTTC.